The clone carrying this T cell receptor beta chain was seen a single time. The antigen is undetermined. The method was immunoSEQ multiplex PCR; TCRdb's version includes in-frame clones alone and lacks a portion of them. The sample lists hundreds of thousands of clones, 73% occurring once. The data stem from a study of shared clonotypes between healthy human individuals. CDR1 and CDR2 from the germline V gene are MNHEY and SVGAGI. The CDR3 runs to 14 residues. Trimming took 4 bases from V and 3 from J, leaving 10 bases between them. Whole-study findings and limits: Apart from blood, nothing was sampled; tissue repertoires likely differ.

This TCR was sampled from a woman in her thirties in good health. Sample: memory CD4+ T cells sorted from blood. Subset reported: CD45RA-negative fraction. This sequence joins TRBV6-5 and TRBJ2-1; D is unclear. CDR3: CASSSSSRYNEQFF. The DNA for the CDR3 is TGTGCCAGCAGTTCCTCCAGCCGCTACAATGAGCAGTTCTTC.